Following are 12 T cell receptor beta chains from one sample sequenced in a study of T cells in Graves' hyperthyroidism and ophthalmopathy. There were TCR beta CDR3 regions amplified from RNA transcripts. The TCR CDR3 first-round RT-PCR relied on the HTBI primer set. Using its own MiXCR run on the multiplex PCR reads, TCRdb lists one record per CDR3 protein. The sample consists of 550,000 to 600,000 distinct CDR3 sequences, approximately 15% of them appearing once. The sequenced sample was blood. The receptors shown here come from a woman younger than 30 with Graves' ophthalmopathy.

This clonotype showed up many times. The rearrangement joins TRBV27 to TRBJ2-7; TRBD1 aligns across 9 bases. Germline V gives CDR1 MNHEY, CDR2 SMNVEV (reference sequence). V lost 5 bases to trimming and J lost 3 bases; unmatched junction nucleotides: 17. CDR3 length: 18 amino acids. CDR3 in DNA: TGTGCCAGCAGTCAGTCCCGGGACAGGGCCACTACGGTCTACGAGCAGTACTTC. Translated: CASSQSRDRATTVYEQYF.

This clonotype was counted between two and nine times. This chain links TRBV7-9 with TRBJ1-2; 8 nucleotides line up with TRBD1. Germline lookup yields CDR1 SEHNR and CDR2 FQNEAQ (reference sequence). J gave up 7 bases and V 4 bases, and 8 bases lay outside the gene matches. The CDR3 totals 14 residues. This CDR3 is CASSSPGGAVGYTF. The CDR3, as DNA: TGTGCCAGCAGCTCTCCAGGGGGCGCGGTTGGCTACACCTTC.

The rearrangement links TRBV12-3 or TRBV12-4 to TRBJ2-1, with TRBD2 matching 7 bases. With V trimmed by 3 bases and J by 12 bases, 5 bases remained unmatched. This CDR3 contains 12 residues. This CDR3 is CASSLTGGGQFF. The CDR3 bases are TGTGCCAGCAGTTTGACGGGAGGCGGGCAGTTCTTC.

This clonotype was seen a few times. The chain joins TRBV14 to TRBJ2-3; TRBD2 aligns across 11 bases. Germline V CDR1 and CDR2: SGHDN, FVKESK. The length of the CDR3 is 16 residues. V was pared by 5 bases and J by 1 base, with 5 bases of the junction left unmatched. In nucleotides, the CDR3 is TGTGCCAGCAGCTCTCGACTAGCGGGACGCACAGATACGCAGTATTTT. Protein: CASSSRLAGRTDTQYF. Supplemented by reference TRBV14 and TRBJ2-3, the full variable domain reads EAGVTQFPSHSVIEKGQTVTLRCDPISGHDNLYWYRRVMGKEIKFLLHFVKESKQDESGMPNNRFLAERTGGTYSTLKVQPAELEDSGVYFCASSSRLAGRTDTQYFGPGTRLTVL.

This clonotype was found many times. V gene TRBV5-1 combines with J gene TRBJ2-3, with 7 bases aligning to TRBD1. The length of the CDR3 is 16 residues. Germline values: CDR1 SGHRS, CDR2 YFSETQ. The J segment lost 0 bases and the V segment lost 0 bases, leaving 4 bases of the junction unmatched. The CDR3 DNA follows: TGCGCCAGCAGCTTGGACGGGACAGCAAGCACAGATACGCAGTATTTT. Encoded protein: CASSLDGTASTDTQYF.

CDR3 sequence reads: CSARTSPGETQYF. Here the CDR3 DNA reads TGCAGTGCTCGGACTTCTCCTGGGGAGACCCAGTACTTC. The chain employs TRBV20-1 and TRBJ2-5, with D perhaps matching TRBD2 (5 bases). V lost 5 bases and J lost 5, with 15 bases in between. Germline V gene sequence: CDR1 DFQATT, CDR2 SNEGSKA (reference sequence). The CDR3 has 13 amino acids.

This clonotype was seen at least ten times. V usage is TRBV3-1 and J usage is TRBJ2-3, with D unclear. This CDR3 has 14 amino acids. CDR1 is LGHDT, CDR2 YNNKEL, per germline (reference sequence). The ends were cut back, 0 bases at V and 2 bases at J, with 6 bases in the middle. CDR3 protein: CASSQDPNTDTQYF. The CDR3 region has the DNA TGTGCCAGCAGCCAAGATCCGAACACAGATACGCAGTATTTT.

DNA for the CDR3: TGCAGCGTTGAGGCCCGGACAGCCCCGCTCATTGCTAACTATGGCTACACCTTC. Amino acids: CSVEARTAPLIANYGYTF. The chain uses TRBV29-1 and TRBJ1-2; perhaps TRBD1 as D (6 bases). Trimming cost V 3 bases and J 0 bases, with 23 bases left between them. The germline gives CDR1 SQVTM, CDR2 ANQGSEA. The CDR3 consists of 18 residues.

This clonotype was detected many times. This chain's CDR3 is CASSIGTLGLDEQYF. The CDR3 region has the DNA TGTGCCAGCAGCATCGGGACGCTGGGTTTGGACGAGCAGTACTTC. V usage is TRBV7-2 and J usage is TRBJ2-7; perhaps D is TRBD1 or TRBD2 (5 bases each). Germline V lookup: CDR1 SGHTA, CDR2 FQGNSA. The CDR3 extends over 15 amino acids. Deletions cut 5 bases from V and 5 bases from J, with 19 bases between.

This clonotype turned up a few times. This chain's CDR3 is CAWSPGQGGGGYTF. The CDR3 DNA follows: TGTGCCTGGAGTCCCGGACAGGGCGGAGGGGGCTACACCTTC. This chain links TRBV30 with TRBJ1-2, with TRBD1 matching 8 bases. CDR3 size: 14 residues. CDR1 and CDR2 from the germline V gene are GTSNPN and SVGIG (reference sequence). The V gene end was trimmed by 2 bases and the J gene end by 8 bases; junction bases not matched to a gene: 10. Filled out from reference TRBV30 and TRBJ1-2, the complete variable domain reads SQTIHQWPATLVQPVGSPLSLECTVEGTSNPNLYWYRQAAGRGLQLLFYSVGIGQISSEVPQNLSASRPQDRQFILSSKKLLLSDSGFYLCAWSPGQGGGGYTFGSGTRLTVV.

The chain uses TRBV12-3 or TRBV12-4 and TRBJ2-5, with 11 bases identical to TRBD2. CDR3 size: 17 residues. V lost 1 base to trimming and J lost 1 base; unmatched junction nucleotides: 5. CDR3 sequence: CASSLGISGRAQETQYF. The DNA for the CDR3 is TGTGCCAGCAGTTTAGGGATTAGCGGGAGGGCCCAAGAGACCCAGTACTTC.

There are a few counts of this clonotype. This chain uses TRBV3-1 with TRBJ1-3, with D possibly matching TRBD1 (6 bases). Deletions cut 0 bases from V and 5 bases from J, with 20 bases between. CDR1 and CDR2 from the germline V gene are LGHDT and YNNKEL (reference sequence). This CDR3 has 18 amino acids. CDR3 DNA: TGTGCCAGCAGCCAAGATCCGGGGTTTAAGGGGGGCCGAAACACCATATATTTT. Protein sequence: CASSQDPGFKGGRNTIYF.